This paragraph reports one TCR beta chain. V was shortened by 5 bases and J by 8 bases, with 15 bases between the two germline ends. CDR1 and CDR2 from the germline V gene are SEHNR and FQNEAQ (reference sequence). The length of the CDR3 is 13 residues. The data were produced by immunoSEQ multiplex PCR, yet TCRdb's version contains in-frame clones alone and is incomplete. Of about 600,000 clones listed, about 96% were seen once; the top ten hold approximately 0.057%. This entry comes from a study of shared clonotypes between healthy human individuals. Study context: Per donor, three plates held CD4 naive cells, three held CD4 memory, two held CD8 naive and one held CD8 memory.

The chain links TRBV7-9 to TRBJ1-1, with a tentative D call TRBD1 (5 bases). This clonotype was sampled from a woman in her 30s in good health. Sequenced material: naive CD4+ T cells sorted from blood. Sample subset: CD45RA+ positively selected. DNA of the CDR3: TGTGCCAGCAGCCGTTTAGGGGAGGTCGAAGCTTTCTTT. Translating it yields CASSRLGEVEAFF.